This T cell receptor (beta chain) derives from a study of blood T cell repertoires in COVID-19. About the study: Sites in the United States, Italy and Spain provided acute and convalescent COVID-19 samples. The analysed material was cDNA or gDNA that came from T cells, B-cell-depleted T cells, or PBMCs.

Per the original methods: Amplification of reference gene primers provided the estimated nucleated cell counts. Method: immunoSEQ multiplex PCR; TCRdb's copy keeps in-frame clones and lacks some. D and trimming were read from the DNA, whereas the V and J calls and clone size are those reported in that table. The sample carries 150,000 to 200,000 clones, 70% to 90% recorded once. This CDR3 is 14 amino acids long. V lost 6 bases to trimming and J lost 2 bases, with 12 bases between them. Germline assignment: CDR1 KGHSY and CDR2 FQNENV. Sequenced material: peripheral blood. The chain combines TRBV16 with TRBJ2-3, with a possible D match to TRBD2 (5 bases). The sequence was collected from a man aged 65-85 years with active or convalescent COVID-19. The CDR3 nucleotides read TGTGCCAGCAGTGGGAGTCTGTACACAGATACGCAGTATTTT. It specifies CASSGSLYTDTQYF.